The source of this T cell receptor (beta chain) is a study of T-cell memory formation after mild COVID-19. Study findings and constraints: Clones contracting across day 15 to 85 had a balanced CD4/CD8 profile; later expanding clones leaned CD4+.

This clonotype has just a few counts. Its antigen remains unknown. cDNA libraries for TCR alpha and TCR beta, carrying sample barcodes and UMIs, came from 5'RACE with constant-segment primers. MiXCR, run by TCRdb on the 5' RACE reads, gives a single entry per CDR3 protein. The sample carries approximately 98,000 distinct CDR3 sequences, roughly a sixth recorded once. In germline, CDR1 is MDHEN, CDR2 SYDVKM. This CDR3 comprises 14 residues. With V trimmed by 6 bases and J by 7 bases, 4 bases remained unmatched. The rearrangement joins TRBV28 to TRBJ1-6, with TRBD1 matching 9 bases. The origin of this receptor is a man younger than 35 who had mild COVID-19 (a few samples of this study predate the infection). Cell type and time point are not known. The sequencing sample was made of PBMCs or a T cell subset sorted from them (not recorded which). CDR3: CASRTGGRNSPLHF. CDR3 nucleotides: TGTGCCAGCAGGACAGGGGGGAGAAATTCACCCCTCCACTTT.